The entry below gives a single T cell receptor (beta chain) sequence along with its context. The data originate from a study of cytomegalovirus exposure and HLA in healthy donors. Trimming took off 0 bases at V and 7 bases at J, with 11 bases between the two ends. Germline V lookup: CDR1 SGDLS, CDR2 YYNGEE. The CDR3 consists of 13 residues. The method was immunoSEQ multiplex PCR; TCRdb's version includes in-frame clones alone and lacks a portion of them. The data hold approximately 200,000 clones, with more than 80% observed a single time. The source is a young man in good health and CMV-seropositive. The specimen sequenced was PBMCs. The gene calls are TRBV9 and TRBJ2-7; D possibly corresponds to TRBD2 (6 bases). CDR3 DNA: TGTGCCAGCAGCGTAGACTACGCGGGGGAGCAGTACTTC. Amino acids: CASSVDYAGEQYF.